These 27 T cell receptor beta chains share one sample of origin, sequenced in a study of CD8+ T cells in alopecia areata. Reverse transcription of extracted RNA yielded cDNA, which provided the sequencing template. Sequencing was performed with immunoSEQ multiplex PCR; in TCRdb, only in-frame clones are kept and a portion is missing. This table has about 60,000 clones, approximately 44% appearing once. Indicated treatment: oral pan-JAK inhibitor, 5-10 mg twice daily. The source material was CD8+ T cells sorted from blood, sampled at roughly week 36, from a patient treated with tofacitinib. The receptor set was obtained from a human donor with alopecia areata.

The CDR3 reads CAGGTGDYGYTF. The CDR3 DNA sequence: TGTGCCGGTGGGACAGGGGACTATGGCTACACCTTC. V usage is TRBV5-4 and J usage is TRBJ1-2; 10 bases align to TRBD1. The CDR3 runs to 12 residues. J lost 3 bases, V lost 10 bases, and 3 bases had no gene match. Germline V gene data show CDR1 as SGHNT and CDR2 as YYREEE (reference sequence).

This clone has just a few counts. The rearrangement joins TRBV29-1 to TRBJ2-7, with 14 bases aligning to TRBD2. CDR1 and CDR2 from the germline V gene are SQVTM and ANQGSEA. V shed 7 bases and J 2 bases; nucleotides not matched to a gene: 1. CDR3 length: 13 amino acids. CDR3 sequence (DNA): TGCAGCGGGACTAGCGGGGGGCCCTACGAGCAGTACTTC. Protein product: CSGTSGGPYEQYF.

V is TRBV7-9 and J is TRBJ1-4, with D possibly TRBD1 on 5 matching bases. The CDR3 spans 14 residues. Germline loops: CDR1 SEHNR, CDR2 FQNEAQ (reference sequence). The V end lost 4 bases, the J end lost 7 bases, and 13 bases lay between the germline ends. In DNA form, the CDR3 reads TGTGCCAGCAGCTCTGGGGCATCGGGTGAAAAACTGTTTTTT. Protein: CASSSGASGEKLFF.

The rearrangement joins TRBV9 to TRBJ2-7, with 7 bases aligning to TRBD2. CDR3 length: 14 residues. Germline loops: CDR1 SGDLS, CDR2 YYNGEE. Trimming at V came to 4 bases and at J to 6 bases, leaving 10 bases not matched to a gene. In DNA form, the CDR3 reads TGTGCCAGCAGCTACGTAGCGGGCGGAGGCGAGCAGTACTTC. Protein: CASSYVAGGGEQYF.

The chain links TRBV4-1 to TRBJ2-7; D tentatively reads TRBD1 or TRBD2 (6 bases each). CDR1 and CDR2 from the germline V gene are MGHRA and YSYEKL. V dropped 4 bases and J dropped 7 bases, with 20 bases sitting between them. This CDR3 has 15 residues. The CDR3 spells CASSRAPGGQWEQYF. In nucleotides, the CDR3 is TGCGCCAGCAGCCGAGCCCCCGGGGGCCAGTGGGAGCAGTACTTC.

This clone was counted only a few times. The CDR3 here is CASSPSGRTYEQYF. Written as DNA, the CDR3 is TGTGCCAGCAGCCCTAGCGGGAGAACCTACGAGCAGTACTTC. This rearrangement joins TRBV5-6 to TRBJ2-7, with 10 nucleotides matching TRBD2. The V gene end was trimmed by 4 bases and the J gene end by 2 bases; junction bases not matched to a gene: 3. Germline-derived CDR1 and CDR2 are SGHDT and YYEEEE. The CDR3 has 14 residues.

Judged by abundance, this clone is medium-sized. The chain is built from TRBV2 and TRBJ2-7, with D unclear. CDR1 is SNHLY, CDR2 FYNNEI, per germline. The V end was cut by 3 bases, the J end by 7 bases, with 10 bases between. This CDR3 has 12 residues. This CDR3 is CASSDEPGEQYF. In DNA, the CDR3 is TGTGCCAGCAGTGACGAGCCTGGGGAGCAGTACTTC.

CDR3 region: CAIRSRAAESGNEQFF. As DNA, the CDR3 is TGTGCCATCAGATCCCGGGCCGCCGAGAGTGGTAATGAGCAGTTCTTC. J is TRBJ2-1 and V is TRBV10-3; D is uncertain. The germline gives CDR1 ENHRY, CDR2 SYGVKD. The CDR3 sequence is 16 residues long. Trimming removed 6 bases at V and 7 bases at J, with 22 bases between.

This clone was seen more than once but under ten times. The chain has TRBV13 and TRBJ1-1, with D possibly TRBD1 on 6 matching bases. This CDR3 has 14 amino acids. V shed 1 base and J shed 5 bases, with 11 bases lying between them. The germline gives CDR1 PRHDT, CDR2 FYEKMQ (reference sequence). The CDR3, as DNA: TGTGCCAGCAGCTTAGTGGGGGGCGGGACTGAAGCTTTCTTT. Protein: CASSLVGGGTEAFF.

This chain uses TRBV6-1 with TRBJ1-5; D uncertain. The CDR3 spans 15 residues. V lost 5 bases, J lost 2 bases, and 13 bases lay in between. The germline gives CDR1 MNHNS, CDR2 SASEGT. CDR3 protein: CASSRVNRGNQPQHF. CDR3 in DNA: TGTGCCAGCAGTAGGGTCAACCGGGGCAATCAGCCCCAGCATTTT.

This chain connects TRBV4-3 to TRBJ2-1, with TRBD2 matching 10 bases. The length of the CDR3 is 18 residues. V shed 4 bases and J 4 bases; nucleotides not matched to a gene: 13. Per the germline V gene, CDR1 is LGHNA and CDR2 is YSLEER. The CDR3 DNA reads TGCGCCAGCAGCCGGTCCCTAGCGGGAGCGTTCGGGTACAATGAGCAGTTCTTC. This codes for CASSRSLAGAFGYNEQFF.

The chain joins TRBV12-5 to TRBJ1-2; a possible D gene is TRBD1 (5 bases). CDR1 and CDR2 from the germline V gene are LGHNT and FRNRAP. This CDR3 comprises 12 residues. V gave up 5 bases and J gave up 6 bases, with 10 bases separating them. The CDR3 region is CASGPGTDGYTF. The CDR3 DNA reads TGTGCTAGTGGTCCCGGGACCGATGGCTACACCTTC.

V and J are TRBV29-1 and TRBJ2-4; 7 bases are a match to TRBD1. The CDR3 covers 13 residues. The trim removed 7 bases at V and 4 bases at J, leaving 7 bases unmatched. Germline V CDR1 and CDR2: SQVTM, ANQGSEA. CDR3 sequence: CSGPTGLKNIQYF. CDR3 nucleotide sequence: TGCAGCGGGCCGACAGGGTTGAAAAACATTCAGTACTTC.

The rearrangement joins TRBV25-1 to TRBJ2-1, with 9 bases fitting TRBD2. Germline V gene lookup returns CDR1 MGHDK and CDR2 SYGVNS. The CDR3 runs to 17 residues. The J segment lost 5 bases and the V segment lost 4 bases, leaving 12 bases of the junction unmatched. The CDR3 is CASSGTSARGFHNEQFF. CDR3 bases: TGTGCCAGCAGTGGGACTAGCGCCAGGGGGTTCCACAATGAGCAGTTCTTC.

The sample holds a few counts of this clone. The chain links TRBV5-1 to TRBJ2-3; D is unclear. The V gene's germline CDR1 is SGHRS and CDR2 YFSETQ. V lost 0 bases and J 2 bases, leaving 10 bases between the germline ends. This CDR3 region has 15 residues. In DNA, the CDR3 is TGCGCCAGCAGCTTGGGTCGGGCCGACACAGATACGCAGTATTTT. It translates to CASSLGRADTDTQYF.

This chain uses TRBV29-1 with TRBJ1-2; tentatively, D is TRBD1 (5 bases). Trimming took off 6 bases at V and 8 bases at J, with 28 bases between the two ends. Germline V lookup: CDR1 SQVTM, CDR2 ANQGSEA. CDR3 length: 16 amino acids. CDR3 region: CSVGLAGEWTGEGYTF. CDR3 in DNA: TGCAGCGTCGGGCTGGCGGGGGAATGGACGGGAGAAGGCTACACCTTC.

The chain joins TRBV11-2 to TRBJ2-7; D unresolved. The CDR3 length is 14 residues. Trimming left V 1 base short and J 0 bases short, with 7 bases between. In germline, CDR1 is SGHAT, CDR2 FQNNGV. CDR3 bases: TGTGCCAGCAGCTTAGCGGGCCGCTCCTACGAGCAGTACTTC. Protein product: CASSLAGRSYEQYF.

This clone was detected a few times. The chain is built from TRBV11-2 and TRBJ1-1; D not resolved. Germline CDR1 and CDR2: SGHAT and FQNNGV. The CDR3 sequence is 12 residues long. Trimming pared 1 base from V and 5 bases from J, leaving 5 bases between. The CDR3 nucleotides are TGTGCCAGCAGCTTAGGGGAAACTGAAGCTTTCTTT. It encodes CASSLGETEAFF. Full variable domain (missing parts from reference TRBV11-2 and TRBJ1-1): EAGVAQSPRYKIIEKRQSVAFWCNPISGHATLYWYQQILGQGPKLLIQFQNNGVVDDSQLPKDRFSAERLKGVDSTLKIQPAKLEDSAVYLCASSLGETEAFFGQGTRLTVV.

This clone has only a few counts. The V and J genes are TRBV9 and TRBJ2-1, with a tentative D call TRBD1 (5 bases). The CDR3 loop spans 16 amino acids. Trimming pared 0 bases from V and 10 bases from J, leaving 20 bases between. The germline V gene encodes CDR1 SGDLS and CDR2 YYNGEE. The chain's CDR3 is CASSVEDVGASREQFF. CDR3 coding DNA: TGTGCCAGCAGCGTAGAGGACGTAGGGGCCTCCCGAGAGCAGTTCTTC.

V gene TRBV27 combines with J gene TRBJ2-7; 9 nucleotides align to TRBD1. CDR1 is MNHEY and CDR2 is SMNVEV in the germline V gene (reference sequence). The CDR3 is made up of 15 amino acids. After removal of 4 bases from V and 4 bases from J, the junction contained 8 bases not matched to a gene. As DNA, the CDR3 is TGTGCCAGCAGTTACCCCGGGACAGGGACATACGAGCAGTACTTC. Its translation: CASSYPGTGTYEQYF.

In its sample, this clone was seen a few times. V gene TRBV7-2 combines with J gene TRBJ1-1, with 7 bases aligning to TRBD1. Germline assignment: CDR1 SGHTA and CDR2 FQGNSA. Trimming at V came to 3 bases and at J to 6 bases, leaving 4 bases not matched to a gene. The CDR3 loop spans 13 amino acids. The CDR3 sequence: CASSFDRVPEAFF. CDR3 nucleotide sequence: TGTGCCAGCAGCTTCGACAGGGTCCCTGAAGCTTTCTTT. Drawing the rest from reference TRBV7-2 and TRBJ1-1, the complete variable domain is GAGVSQSPSNKVTEKGKDVELRCDPISGHTALYWYRQSLGQGLEFLIYFQGNSAPDKSGLPSDRFSAERTGGSVSTLTIQRTQQEDSAVYLCASSFDRVPEAFFGQGTRLTVV.

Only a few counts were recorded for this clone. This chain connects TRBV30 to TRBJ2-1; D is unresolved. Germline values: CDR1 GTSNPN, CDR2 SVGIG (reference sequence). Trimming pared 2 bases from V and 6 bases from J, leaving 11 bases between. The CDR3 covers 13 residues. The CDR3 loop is CAWSSGPRNEQFF. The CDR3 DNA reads TGTGCCTGGAGTTCCGGACCTCGCAATGAGCAGTTCTTC. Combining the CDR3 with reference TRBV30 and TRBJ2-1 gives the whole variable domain SQTIHQWPATLVQPVGSPLSLECTVEGTSNPNLYWYRQAAGRGLQLLFYSVGIGQISSEVPQNLSASRPQDRQFILSSKKLLLSDSGFYLCAWSSGPRNEQFFGPGTRLTVL.

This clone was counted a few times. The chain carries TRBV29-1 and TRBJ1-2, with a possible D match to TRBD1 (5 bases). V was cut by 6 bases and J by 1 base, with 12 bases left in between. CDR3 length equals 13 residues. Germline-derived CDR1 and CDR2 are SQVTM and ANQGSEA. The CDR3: CSVAQGLNYGYTF. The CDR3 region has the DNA TGCAGCGTAGCGCAGGGACTTAACTATGGCTACACCTTC.

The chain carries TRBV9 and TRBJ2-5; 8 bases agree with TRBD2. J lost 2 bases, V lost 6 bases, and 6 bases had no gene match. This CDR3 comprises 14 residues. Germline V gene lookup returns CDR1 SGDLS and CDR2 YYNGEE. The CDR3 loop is CASKSGSGQETQYF. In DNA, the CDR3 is TGTGCCAGCAAAAGCGGGAGCGGGCAAGAGACCCAGTACTTC.

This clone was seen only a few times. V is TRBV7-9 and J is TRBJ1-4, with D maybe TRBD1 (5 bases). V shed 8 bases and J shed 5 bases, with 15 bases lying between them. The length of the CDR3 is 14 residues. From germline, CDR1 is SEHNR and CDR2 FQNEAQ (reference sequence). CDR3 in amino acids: CASGGSGRNEKLFF. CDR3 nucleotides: TGTGCCAGCGGTGGGTCAGGGAGAAATGAAAAACTGTTTTTT.

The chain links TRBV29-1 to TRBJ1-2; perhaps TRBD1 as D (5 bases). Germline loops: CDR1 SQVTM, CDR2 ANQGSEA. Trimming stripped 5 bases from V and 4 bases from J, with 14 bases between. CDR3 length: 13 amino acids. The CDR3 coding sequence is TGCAGCGTTAGGGAGGGGAAGGGCTATGGCTACACCTTC. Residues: CSVREGKGYGYTF.

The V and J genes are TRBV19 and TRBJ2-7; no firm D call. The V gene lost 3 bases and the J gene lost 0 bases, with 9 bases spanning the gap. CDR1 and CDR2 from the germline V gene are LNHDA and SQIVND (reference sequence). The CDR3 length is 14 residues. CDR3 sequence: CASSITGSSYEQYF. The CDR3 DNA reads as TGTGCCAGTAGTATCACTGGCAGCTCCTACGAGCAGTACTTC.